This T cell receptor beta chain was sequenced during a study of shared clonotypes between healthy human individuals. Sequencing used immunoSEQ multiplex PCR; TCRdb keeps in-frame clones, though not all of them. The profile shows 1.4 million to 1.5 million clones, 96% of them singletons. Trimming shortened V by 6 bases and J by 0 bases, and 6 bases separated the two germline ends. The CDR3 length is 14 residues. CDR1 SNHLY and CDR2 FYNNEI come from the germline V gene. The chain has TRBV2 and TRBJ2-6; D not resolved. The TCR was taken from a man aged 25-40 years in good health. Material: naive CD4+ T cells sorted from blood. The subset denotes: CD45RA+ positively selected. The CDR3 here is CASRQVSGANVLTF. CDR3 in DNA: TGTGCCAGCAGGCAAGTCTCTGGGGCCAACGTCCTGACTTTC.